The rows below give T cell receptor beta chains drawn from one sample of a study of T cell repertoires in cytomegalovirus infection. TCRdb passed the reads through MiXCR, listing each CDR3 protein once. The sample comprises under 50,000 distinct CDR3 sequences, about 21% of which are singletons, and about 90% rests with the top ten. The antigens for these receptors are not known. The sample consisted of CD8+ T cells from cultured PBMCs, taken from culture after CMV antigen stimulation. The receptor set was obtained from a human donor in good health (CMV status not recorded). Some clones in this sample may be carry-over from other donors' samples. Each CDR3 is given with its conserved first and last residue. The order of the fields is CDR3 protein, CDR3 DNA, D gene, V gene, J gene, clone size. A D gene is named only where the DNA matches it firmly. Only some rows state a clone size, as once, few, many or a class for expanded clones.

CDR3 protein: CASMGTGSYGYTF
CDR3 DNA: TGTGCCAGCATGGGGACAGGGAGCTATGGCTACACCTTC
D gene: TRBD1
V gene: TRBV7-2
J gene: TRBJ1-2
clone size: NA

CDR3 protein: CASSRGTSGIHEQFF
CDR3 DNA: TGTGCCAGCAGCCGGGGGACTAGCGGGATACATGAGCAGTTCTTC
D gene: TRBD2
V gene: TRBV5-6
J gene: TRBJ2-1
clone size: few

CDR3 protein: CASSFTRGEQYF
CDR3 DNA: TGTGCCAGCAGTTTCACAAGAGGCGAGCAGTACTTC
D gene: NA
V gene: TRBV12-3/TRBV12-4
J gene: TRBJ2-7
clone size: NA

CDR3 protein: CASSPRGDGGYTF
CDR3 DNA: TGTGCCAGCAGCCCAAGAGGGGATGGAGGCTACACCTTC
D gene: NA
V gene: TRBV7-2
J gene: TRBJ1-2
clone size: NA

CDR3 protein: CASSERANEQFF
CDR3 DNA: TGCGCCAGCAGTGAGCGGGCAAATGAGCAGTTCTTC
D gene: NA
V gene: TRBV10-2
J gene: TRBJ2-1
clone size: NA

CDR3 protein: CASSVSISYGYTF
CDR3 DNA: TGTGCCAGCAGCGTAAGCATTTCCTATGGCTACACCTTC
D gene: NA
V gene: TRBV9
J gene: TRBJ1-2
clone size: few

CDR3 protein: CASSIVGRGDTDTQYF
CDR3 DNA: TGTGCCAGCAGCATAGTAGGAAGGGGGGACACAGATACGCAGTATTTT
D gene: NA
V gene: TRBV7-8
J gene: TRBJ2-3
clone size: NA

CDR3 protein: CASSTRLAGGQETQYF
CDR3 DNA: TGTGCCAGCAGCACCCGACTAGCGGGGGGGCAAGAGACCCAGTACTTC
D gene: TRBD2
V gene: TRBV7-8
J gene: TRBJ2-5
clone size: NA

CDR3 protein: CASGIIGNEQFF
CDR3 DNA: TGTGCCAGCGGGATTATAGGCAATGAGCAGTTCTTC
D gene: NA
V gene: TRBV2
J gene: TRBJ2-1
clone size: few

CDR3 protein: CAISESSDTPNYGYTF
CDR3 DNA: TGTGCCATCAGTGAGTCATCGGACACTCCAAACTATGGCTACACCTTC
D gene: NA
V gene: TRBV10-3
J gene: TRBJ1-2
clone size: few

CDR3 protein: CASRRGPESMNTEAFF
CDR3 DNA: TGTGCCAGCAGACGGGGGCCGGAAAGTATGAACACTGAAGCTTTCTTT
D gene: NA
V gene: TRBV12-3/TRBV12-4
J gene: TRBJ1-1
clone size: few

CDR3 protein: CASSSSGGNQPQHF
CDR3 DNA: TGTGCCAGCAGCAGCAGTGGGGGCAATCAGCCCCAGCATTTT
D gene: NA
V gene: TRBV28
J gene: TRBJ1-5
clone size: few

CDR3 protein: CASATGAGQPQHF
CDR3 DNA: TGTGCCAGCGCAACAGGGGCAGGGCAGCCCCAGCATTTT
D gene: TRBD1
V gene: TRBV7-2
J gene: TRBJ1-5
clone size: NA

CDR3 protein: CASSLWGSGRDPTDTQYF
CDR3 DNA: TGTGCCAGCAGCTTGTGGGGTAGCGGGAGGGATCCTACAGATACGCAGTATTTT
D gene: TRBD2
V gene: TRBV7-8
J gene: TRBJ2-3
clone size: NA

CDR3 protein: CASSGISDAYEQYF
CDR3 DNA: TGTGCCAGCAGTGGGATTAGCGACGCCTACGAGCAGTACTTC
D gene: NA
V gene: TRBV2
J gene: TRBJ2-7
clone size: few

CDR3 protein: CASSEWGGPAYEQYF
CDR3 DNA: TGTGCCAGCAGTGAATGGGGGGGCCCTGCCTACGAGCAGTACTTC
D gene: NA
V gene: TRBV2
J gene: TRBJ2-7
clone size: NA

CDR3 protein: CASSFNEQFF
CDR3 DNA: TGTGCCAGCAGCTTCAATGAGCAGTTCTTC
D gene: NA
V gene: TRBV7-2
J gene: TRBJ2-1
clone size: many

CDR3 protein: CATSRVGNTEAFF
CDR3 DNA: TGTGCCACCAGCAGAGTGGGGAACACTGAAGCTTTCTTT
D gene: NA
V gene: TRBV15
J gene: TRBJ1-1
clone size: NA

CDR3 protein: CASSLYRGREQYF
CDR3 DNA: TGTGCCAGCAGCCTATACAGGGGGCGAGAGCAGTACTTC
D gene: TRBD1
V gene: TRBV7-3
J gene: TRBJ2-7
clone size: NA

CDR3 protein: CASSRLSGGVIDEQYF
CDR3 DNA: TGTGCCAGCAGCCGCCTTAGCGGGGGGGTGATCGACGAGCAGTACTTC
D gene: TRBD2
V gene: TRBV7-2
J gene: TRBJ2-7
clone size: NA

CDR3 protein: CASKNTDTQYF
CDR3 DNA: TGTGCCAGCAAGAACACAGATACGCAGTATTTT
D gene: NA
V gene: TRBV28
J gene: TRBJ2-3
clone size: NA

CDR3 protein: CASGQVGTDNEQFF
CDR3 DNA: TGTGCCAGCGGACAGGTCGGGACAGACAATGAGCAGTTCTTC
D gene: TRBD1
V gene: TRBV12-3/TRBV12-4
J gene: TRBJ2-1
clone size: many

CDR3 protein: CASSLLLYDEQYF
CDR3 DNA: TGTGCCAGCAGCTTACTTCTCTACGACGAGCAGTACTTC
D gene: NA
V gene: TRBV11-2
J gene: TRBJ2-7
clone size: few

CDR3 protein: CASSLDGANVLTF
CDR3 DNA: TGTGCCAGCAGCTTAGATGGGGCCAACGTCCTGACTTTC
D gene: NA
V gene: TRBV7-8
J gene: TRBJ2-6
clone size: NA

CDR3 protein: CASSSRTDHTEAFF
CDR3 DNA: TGTGCCAGCAGCTCTCGGACAGACCACACTGAAGCTTTCTTT
D gene: NA
V gene: TRBV9
J gene: TRBJ1-1
clone size: few

CDR3 protein: CASSQVGGYYGYTF
CDR3 DNA: TGCGCCAGCAGCCAAGTGGGAGGGTACTATGGCTACACCTTC
D gene: NA
V gene: TRBV4-3
J gene: TRBJ1-2
clone size: few

CDR3 protein: CASSSNRVSYEQYF
CDR3 DNA: TGTGCCAGCAGCTCCAACCGGGTATCCTACGAGCAGTACTTC
D gene: NA
V gene: TRBV5-5
J gene: TRBJ2-7
clone size: few